Listed below are T cell receptor beta chains from one sample, sequenced in a study of cytomegalovirus exposure and HLA in healthy donors. This table comes from immunoSEQ multiplex PCR, and its TCRdb copy is limited to in-frame clones, with some not included. The table has some 94,000 clones, just under 70% seen once; the top ten hold more than 2.5%. The sample taken for sequencing was PBMCs. Receptors were obtained from a man aged 45-65 years in good health and CMV-seronegative. CDR3s include the opening cysteine and the closing phenylalanine or tryptophan. Fields, in order: J gene, D gene, V gene, clone size, CDR3 protein, CDR3 DNA. D genes are given only for firm matches. The listing skips clone size in some rows; elsewhere it reads once, few, many or a size class.

j_call: TRBJ2-7; d_call: TRBD1; v_call: TRBV28; clone_size: NA; cdr3_aa: CASRTGGPYEQYF; cdr3_nt: TGTGCCAGCAGAACAGGGGGCCCCTACGAGCAGTACTTC
j_call: TRBJ2-5; d_call: TRBD2; v_call: TRBV5-1; clone_size: NA; cdr3_aa: CASSLKPHQAGGGETQYF; cdr3_nt: TGCGCCAGCAGCTTGAAGCCCCATCAAGCGGGGGGAGGGGAGACCCAGTACTTC
j_call: TRBJ2-6; d_call: TRBD1; v_call: TRBV19; clone_size: NA; cdr3_aa: CASSRQGAGANVLTF; cdr3_nt: TGTGCCAGTAGTAGACAGGGGGCTGGGGCCAACGTCCTGACTTTC
j_call: TRBJ2-1; d_call: NA; v_call: TRBV4-1; clone_size: NA; cdr3_aa: CASSQDPSGYNEQFF; cdr3_nt: TGCGCCAGCAGCCAAGATCCGAGCGGGTACAATGAGCAGTTCTTC
j_call: TRBJ1-5; d_call: NA; v_call: TRBV4-1; clone_size: once; cdr3_aa: CASSQDRTRIGNQPQHF; cdr3_nt: TGCGCCAGCAGCCAAGATCGAACTAGGATCGGCAATCAGCCCCAGCATTTT
j_call: TRBJ2-2; d_call: TRBD2; v_call: TRBV4-1; clone_size: NA; cdr3_aa: CASSHLTSGISGELFF; cdr3_nt: TGCGCCAGCAGCCATCTGACTAGCGGGATCTCCGGGGAGCTGTTTTTT
j_call: TRBJ2-3; d_call: NA; v_call: TRBV15; clone_size: NA; cdr3_aa: CATSLSGTDTQYF; cdr3_nt: TGTGCCACCAGCCTGAGCGGCACAGATACGCAGTATTTT
j_call: TRBJ1-1; d_call: TRBD1; v_call: TRBV4-2; clone_size: few; cdr3_aa: CASSWDRSSEAFF; cdr3_nt: TGTGCCAGCAGCTGGGACAGGAGTTCTGAAGCTTTCTTT
j_call: TRBJ2-4; d_call: NA; v_call: TRBV7-8; clone_size: few; cdr3_aa: CASSLPPRLGGAKNIQYF; cdr3_nt: TGTGCCAGCAGCTTACCCCCCCGCTTGGGGGGAGCCAAAAACATTCAGTACTTC
j_call: TRBJ1-1; d_call: TRBD1; v_call: TRBV2; clone_size: few; cdr3_aa: CASSLDRDTEAFF; cdr3_nt: TGTGCCAGCAGTTTGGACAGGGACACTGAAGCTTTCTTT
j_call: TRBJ1-3; d_call: TRBD1; v_call: TRBV7-3; clone_size: few; cdr3_aa: CASSLTGQGAGNTIYF; cdr3_nt: TGTGCCAGCAGCTTAACAGGACAGGGGGCTGGAAACACCATATATTTT
j_call: TRBJ2-5; d_call: NA; v_call: TRBV5-6; clone_size: few; cdr3_aa: CASSLQGMEETQYF; cdr3_nt: TGTGCCAGCAGCTTGCAGGGAATGGAAGAGACCCAGTACTTC
j_call: TRBJ2-1; d_call: TRBD2; v_call: TRBV9; clone_size: few; cdr3_aa: CASSVGLAGGGRDEQFF; cdr3_nt: TGTGCCAGCAGCGTAGGACTAGCGGGAGGGGGGAGGGATGAGCAGTTCTTC
j_call: TRBJ1-2; d_call: TRBD1; v_call: TRBV6-1; clone_size: NA; cdr3_aa: CASSIDRAAGYTF; cdr3_nt: TGTGCCAGCAGCATTGACAGGGCGGCTGGCTACACCTTC
j_call: TRBJ2-2; d_call: NA; v_call: TRBV13; clone_size: NA; cdr3_aa: CASSLSAVVSTGELFF; cdr3_nt: TGTGCCAGCAGCTTGTCAGCGGTTGTGTCCACCGGGGAGCTGTTTTTT
j_call: TRBJ1-5; d_call: TRBD1; v_call: TRBV19; clone_size: NA; cdr3_aa: CASSRQGNQPQHF; cdr3_nt: TGTGCCAGTAGTAGACAGGGGAATCAGCCCCAGCATTTT
j_call: TRBJ1-1; d_call: NA; v_call: TRBV2; clone_size: many; cdr3_aa: CASSAHGGVVNTEAFF; cdr3_nt: TGTGCCAGCAGTGCTCACGGGGGGGTGGTGAACACTGAAGCTTTCTTT
j_call: TRBJ1-1; d_call: NA; v_call: TRBV5-1; clone_size: few; cdr3_aa: CASNVFGGPSRTEAFF; cdr3_nt: TGCGCCAGCAACGTATTTGGGGGCCCATCCAGGACTGAAGCTTTCTTT
j_call: TRBJ2-3; d_call: NA; v_call: TRBV7-3; clone_size: NA; cdr3_aa: CASSLSGPPTDTQYF; cdr3_nt: TGTGCCAGCAGCTTATCGGGTCCTCCGACAGATACGCAGTATTTT
j_call: TRBJ1-1; d_call: NA; v_call: TRBV13; clone_size: few; cdr3_aa: CASSHDRLGNTEAFF; cdr3_nt: TGTGCCAGCAGCCATGACAGGTTGGGGAACACTGAAGCTTTCTTT
j_call: TRBJ1-5; d_call: TRBD1; v_call: TRBV18; clone_size: few; cdr3_aa: CASRDSLNQPQHF; cdr3_nt: TGTGCCAGCCGGGACAGCCTCAATCAGCCCCAGCATTTT
j_call: TRBJ2-5; d_call: TRBD2; v_call: TRBV4-1; clone_size: NA; cdr3_aa: CASSQEIAGGKETQYF; cdr3_nt: TGCGCCAGCAGCCAAGAGATAGCGGGAGGGAAAGAGACCCAGTACTTC
j_call: TRBJ1-1; d_call: NA; v_call: TRBV7-2; clone_size: few; cdr3_aa: CASSLDRRFEAFF; cdr3_nt: TGTGCCAGCAGCTTAGACAGGCGCTTTGAAGCTTTCTTT
j_call: TRBJ2-1; d_call: TRBD2; v_call: TRBV6-4; clone_size: few; cdr3_aa: CASSDSGEGKGQFF; cdr3_nt: TGTGCCAGCAGTGACTCAGGGGAGGGAAAGGGGCAGTTCTTC
j_call: TRBJ2-2; d_call: NA; v_call: TRBV6-5; clone_size: NA; cdr3_aa: CASSPGGSGELFF; cdr3_nt: TGTGCCAGCAGTCCTGGAGGTTCCGGGGAGCTGTTTTTT
j_call: TRBJ2-1; d_call: TRBD1; v_call: TRBV5-4; clone_size: NA; cdr3_aa: CASSPRGQGYNEQFF; cdr3_nt: TGTGCCAGCAGCCCCCGGGGACAGGGATACAATGAGCAGTTCTTC
j_call: TRBJ1-4; d_call: TRBD1; v_call: TRBV7-6; clone_size: NA; cdr3_aa: CASSLVTGVVGEKLFF; cdr3_nt: TGTGCCAGCAGCTTAGTTACAGGGGTTGTGGGCGAAAAACTGTTTTTT
j_call: TRBJ1-4; d_call: NA; v_call: TRBV19; clone_size: once; cdr3_aa: CASSISTGPNEKLFF; cdr3_nt: TGTGCCAGTAGTATTTCTACAGGTCCTAATGAAAAACTGTTTTTT
j_call: TRBJ2-5; d_call: NA; v_call: TRBV5-6; clone_size: once; cdr3_aa: CASSFGLLQETQYF; cdr3_nt: TGTGCCAGCAGCTTTGGACTACTACAAGAGACCCAGTACTTC
j_call: TRBJ2-3; d_call: TRBD2; v_call: TRBV2; clone_size: NA; cdr3_aa: CASTPGLAADTQYF; cdr3_nt: TGTGCCAGCACCCCGGGACTAGCTGCAGATACGCAGTATTTT
j_call: TRBJ2-3; d_call: TRBD1; v_call: TRBV19; clone_size: NA; cdr3_aa: CASTSAPGDRGRRDTQYF; cdr3_nt: TGTGCCAGTACCTCTGCCCCAGGTGACAGGGGGCGCAGAGATACGCAGTATTTT
j_call: TRBJ2-5; d_call: TRBD2; v_call: TRBV2; clone_size: NA; cdr3_aa: CASSELTSDETQYF; cdr3_nt: TGTGCCAGCAGTGAGCTGACTAGCGATGAGACCCAGTACTTC
j_call: TRBJ1-2; d_call: NA; v_call: TRBV14; clone_size: NA; cdr3_aa: CASSQDWAGLRGYTF; cdr3_nt: TGTGCCAGCAGCCAAGATTGGGCCGGCCTTAGGGGCTACACCTTC
j_call: TRBJ2-1; d_call: NA; v_call: TRBV6-5; clone_size: NA; cdr3_aa: CASSLGHEQFF; cdr3_nt: TGTGCCAGCAGTTTGGGCCATGAGCAGTTCTTC
j_call: TRBJ2-3; d_call: TRBD2; v_call: TRBV19; clone_size: NA; cdr3_aa: CASTHRTSRILDTQYF; cdr3_nt: TGTGCCAGTACCCACCGGACTAGCCGGATTTTGGATACGCAGTATTTT
j_call: TRBJ2-2; d_call: TRBD2; v_call: TRBV11-2; clone_size: NA; cdr3_aa: CASLRLAGGHNTGELFF; cdr3_nt: TGTGCCAGCTTACGACTAGCGGGGGGCCACAACACCGGGGAGCTGTTTTTT
j_call: TRBJ1-2; d_call: TRBD1; v_call: TRBV5-4; clone_size: NA; cdr3_aa: CASSLLGQGGTRGYTF; cdr3_nt: TGTGCCAGCAGCTTGCTAGGACAGGGAGGAACGCGCGGCTACACCTTC
j_call: TRBJ2-3; d_call: TRBD2; v_call: TRBV4-3; clone_size: NA; cdr3_aa: CASSQGPASGDTDTQYF; cdr3_nt: TGCGCCAGCAGCCAAGGGCCGGCTAGCGGGGACACAGATACGCAGTATTTT
j_call: TRBJ2-1; d_call: TRBD2; v_call: TRBV19; clone_size: few; cdr3_aa: CASSASGRSYNEQFF; cdr3_nt: TGTGCCAGTAGTGCTAGCGGGAGATCCTACAATGAGCAGTTCTTC
j_call: TRBJ1-1; d_call: TRBD1; v_call: TRBV7-3; clone_size: NA; cdr3_aa: CASSLRDRNTEAFF; cdr3_nt: TGTGCCAGCAGCTTAAGGGACAGGAACACTGAAGCTTTCTTT
j_call: TRBJ1-3; d_call: NA; v_call: TRBV19; clone_size: NA; cdr3_aa: CASSSRSGNTIYF; cdr3_nt: TGTGCCAGTTCCTCGCGCTCTGGAAACACCATATATTTT
j_call: TRBJ2-1; d_call: TRBD2; v_call: TRBV9; clone_size: NA; cdr3_aa: CASSGRTSGYYNEQFF; cdr3_nt: TGTGCCAGCAGCGGGAGGACTAGCGGTTACTACAATGAGCAGTTCTTC
j_call: TRBJ1-2; d_call: NA; v_call: TRBV29-1; clone_size: few; cdr3_aa: CSTRGANYGYTF; cdr3_nt: TGCAGCACCCGGGGGGCGAACTATGGCTACACCTTC
j_call: TRBJ2-7; d_call: TRBD2; v_call: TRBV5-1; clone_size: few; cdr3_aa: CASSLRTSGGSPSYEQYF; cdr3_nt: TGCGCCAGCAGCTTGCGGACTAGCGGGGGGTCCCCCTCCTACGAGCAGTACTTC
j_call: TRBJ1-1; d_call: NA; v_call: TRBV5-6; clone_size: NA; cdr3_aa: CASSTGWGTEAFF; cdr3_nt: TGTGCCAGCAGTACAGGGTGGGGAACTGAAGCTTTCTTT
j_call: TRBJ1-4; d_call: NA; v_call: TRBV28; clone_size: once; cdr3_aa: CASSLISTTNEKLFF; cdr3_nt: TGTGCCAGCAGTCTCATAAGCACAACTAATGAAAAACTGTTTTTT
j_call: TRBJ2-7; d_call: TRBD1; v_call: TRBV7-7; clone_size: once; cdr3_aa: CASSFLGTGAKEYEQYF; cdr3_nt: TGTGCTAGCAGCTTCCTCGGGACAGGCGCCAAAGAATACGAGCAGTACTTC
j_call: TRBJ2-1; d_call: TRBD2; v_call: TRBV4-3; clone_size: NA; cdr3_aa: CASSQDPTSGSVYGYNEQFF; cdr3_nt: TGCGCCAGCAGCCAAGACCCCACTAGCGGGAGTGTTTACGGCTACAATGAGCAGTTCTTC
j_call: TRBJ2-5; d_call: NA; v_call: TRBV5-1; clone_size: NA; cdr3_aa: CASSSSVQETQYF; cdr3_nt: TGCGCCAGCAGCTCGTCGGTACAAGAGACCCAGTACTTC
j_call: TRBJ1-3; d_call: NA; v_call: TRBV7-2; clone_size: few; cdr3_aa: CASSLSPGLGGNTIYF; cdr3_nt: TGTGCCAGCAGCTTATCCCCAGGGCTTGGTGGAAACACCATATATTTT
j_call: TRBJ2-1; d_call: TRBD2; v_call: TRBV4-2; clone_size: NA; cdr3_aa: CASSRTSSGSDNEQFF; cdr3_nt: TGTGCCAGCAGCCGCACGAGTAGCGGGAGTGATAATGAGCAGTTCTTC
j_call: TRBJ2-1; d_call: TRBD1; v_call: TRBV4-2; clone_size: NA; cdr3_aa: CASSQGVGGENNEQFF; cdr3_nt: TGTGCCAGCAGCCAAGGGGTAGGGGGCGAGAACAATGAGCAGTTCTTC
j_call: TRBJ2-1; d_call: NA; v_call: TRBV28; clone_size: NA; cdr3_aa: CASSFSSDFINEQFF; cdr3_nt: TGTGCCAGCAGTTTTTCTAGTGACTTTATCAATGAGCAGTTCTTC